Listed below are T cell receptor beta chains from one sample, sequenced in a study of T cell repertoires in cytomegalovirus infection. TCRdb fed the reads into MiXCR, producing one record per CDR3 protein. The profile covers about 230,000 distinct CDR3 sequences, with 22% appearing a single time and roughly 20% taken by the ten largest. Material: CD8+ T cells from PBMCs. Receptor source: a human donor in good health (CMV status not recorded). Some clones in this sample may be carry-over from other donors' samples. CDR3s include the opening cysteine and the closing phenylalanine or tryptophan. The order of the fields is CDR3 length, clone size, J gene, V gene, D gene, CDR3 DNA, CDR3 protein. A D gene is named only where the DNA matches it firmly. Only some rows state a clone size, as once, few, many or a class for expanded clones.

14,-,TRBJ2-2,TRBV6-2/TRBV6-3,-,TGTGCCACCTATTTGACAATCAACACCGGGGAGCTGTTTTTT,CATYLTINTGELFF
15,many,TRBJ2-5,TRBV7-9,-,TGTGCCAGCAGTCGTCCCGGGACGGCGCAAGAGACCCAGTACTTC,CASSRPGTAQETQYF
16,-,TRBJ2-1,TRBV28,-,TGTGCCAGCAGCATAAATGGGGTTAGCTCCTACAATGAGCAGTTCTTC,CASSINGVSSYNEQFF
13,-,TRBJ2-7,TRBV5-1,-,TGCGCCAGCAGGCCGGGACCGACCTACGAGCAGTACTTC,CASRPGPTYEQYF
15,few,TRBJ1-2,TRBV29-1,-,TGCAGCGTTGAAGATCGGACGGTGCCTAACTATGGCTACACCTTC,CSVEDRTVPNYGYTF
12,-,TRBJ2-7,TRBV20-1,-,TGCAGTGCTAGAGATTGGATGAACGAGCAGTACTTC,CSARDWMNEQYF
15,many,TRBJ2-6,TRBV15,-,TGTGCCACCTCCGTGGGGGTTTCCGGGGCCAACGTCCTGACTTTC,CATSVGVSGANVLTF
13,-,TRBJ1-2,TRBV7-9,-,TGTGCCAGCAGCCCCGAATCTGTCTATGGCTACACCTTC,CASSPESVYGYTF
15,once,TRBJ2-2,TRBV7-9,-,TGTGCCAGCAGCTTCGGGGGAACTAACACCGGGGGGCTGTTTTTT,CASSFGGTNTGGLFF
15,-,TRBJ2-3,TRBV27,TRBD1,TGTGCCAGCAGTCTGGGACAGGGGGCGCGTGAGACGCAGTATTTT,CASSLGQGARETQYF
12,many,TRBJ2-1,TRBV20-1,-,TGCAGTGCCCCGGGTCCTTACAATGAGCAGTTCTTC,CSAPGPYNEQFF
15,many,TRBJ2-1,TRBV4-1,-,TGCGCCAGCAGCCCTCATTGGCCCTCCCGAGGTGAGCAGTTCTTC,CASSPHWPSRGEQFF
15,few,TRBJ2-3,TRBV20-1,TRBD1,TGCAGTGCTAGAACAGGGGTTTCGTTCCCAGATACGCAGTATTTT,CSARTGVSFPDTQYF
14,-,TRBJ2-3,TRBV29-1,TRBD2,TGCAGCGACACCCGCGGGGGGGCGGTTGATACGCAGTATTTT,CSDTRGGAVDTQYF
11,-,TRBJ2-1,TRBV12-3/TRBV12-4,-,TGTGCCAGCAGTCCGTGCGGTGTGCAGTTCTTC,CASSPCGVQFF
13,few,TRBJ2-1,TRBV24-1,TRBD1,TGTGCCACCAGGGGCGGGGACAGGAATGAGCAGTTCTTC,CATRGGDRNEQFF
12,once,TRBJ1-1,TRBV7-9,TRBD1,TGTGCCAGCGGCACAGGGGGGACTGAAGCTTTCTTT,CASGTGGTEAFF
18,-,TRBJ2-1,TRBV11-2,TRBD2,TGTGCCAGCAGCTTGCTGGGACTAGCGGGGGAGTTGTGGAATGAGCAGTTCTTC,CASSLLGLAGELWNEQFF
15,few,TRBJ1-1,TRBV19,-,TGTGCCAGTAGTATAGATCCCTTGGGGGTCACTGAAGCTTTCTTT,CASSIDPLGVTEAFF
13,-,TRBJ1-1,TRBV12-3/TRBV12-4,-,TGTGCCAGCAGTTTAAGGCCCCTTAAAGAAGCTTTCTTT,CASSLRPLKEAFF
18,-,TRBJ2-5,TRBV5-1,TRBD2,TGCGCCAGCAGCTTGGCGCTACGGACTAGCGGGCTACAAGAGACCCAGTACTTC,CASSLALRTSGLQETQYF
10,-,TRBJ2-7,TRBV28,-,TGTGCCAGCAGGTCAAACGAGCAGTACTTC,CASRSNEQYF
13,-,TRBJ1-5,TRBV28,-,TGTGCCAGCGGGGGGGGAGGCAATCAGCCCCAGCATTTT,CASGGGGNQPQHF
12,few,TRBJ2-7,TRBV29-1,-,TGCAGCGCCCGGGACGGCTACTACGAGCAGTACTTC,CSARDGYYEQYF
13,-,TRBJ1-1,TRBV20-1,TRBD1,TGCAGTGCCATTGGACAGGGGGCGATTGAAGCTTTCTTT,CSAIGQGAIEAFF
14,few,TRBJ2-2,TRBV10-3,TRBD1,TGTGCCATCAGTTCCGGGACAGGCACCGGGGAGCTGTTTTTT,CAISSGTGTGELFF
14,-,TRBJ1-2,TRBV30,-,TGTGCCTGGAGTGTACTAAAGGAGTACTATGGCTACACCTTC,CAWSVLKEYYGYTF
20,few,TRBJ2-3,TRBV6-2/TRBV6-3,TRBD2,TGTGCCAGCAGTTACCCTGAACTAGCGGGGGGGGTGCGGGTCACAGATACGCAGTATTTT,CASSYPELAGGVRVTDTQYF
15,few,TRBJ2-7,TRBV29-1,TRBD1,TGCAGCGTTGAAGAGGGTGGACAGGGCCCCTACGAGCAGTACTTC,CSVEEGGQGPYEQYF
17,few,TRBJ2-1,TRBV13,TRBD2,TGTGCCAGCAGCTGGCCGACTGATGGGCGGGGGAGCAATGAGCAGTTCTTT,CASSWPTDGRGSNEQFF
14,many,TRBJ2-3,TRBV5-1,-,TGCGCCAGCAGCTTGGATGGATCCACAGATACGCAGTATTTT,CASSLDGSTDTQYF
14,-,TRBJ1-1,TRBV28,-,TGTGCCACCCACCCAGTACCCCTGGGCACTGAAGCTTTCTTT,CATHPVPLGTEAFF
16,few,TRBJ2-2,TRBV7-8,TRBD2,TGTGCCAGCAGCTTAGAGGTAGCGGGTAACACCGGGGAGCTGTTTTTT,CASSLEVAGNTGELFF
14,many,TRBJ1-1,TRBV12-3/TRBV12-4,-,TGTGCCAGCACCTCGACAGGTATGAACACTGAAGCTTTCTTT,CASTSTGMNTEAFF
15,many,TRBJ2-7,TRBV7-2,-,TGTGCCAGCAGCTTACTCTGGGGGGCGTTGGACGAGCAGTACTTC,CASSLLWGALDEQYF
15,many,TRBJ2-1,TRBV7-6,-,TGTGCCAGCAGCTTAGGAGGGGGACCCCCCAATGAGCAGTTCTTC,CASSLGGGPPNEQFF
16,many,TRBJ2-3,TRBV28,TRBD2,TGTGCCAGCAGCCTGACTTTAGCGGGGAGCACAGATACGCAGTATTTT,CASSLTLAGSTDTQYF
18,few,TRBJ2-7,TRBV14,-,TGTGCCAGCAGCCAAGATCCTCTCTCGACTAGTTACTCCTACGAGCAGTACTTC,CASSQDPLSTSYSYEQYF
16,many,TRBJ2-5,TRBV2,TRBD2,TGTGCCAGCAGTGAAGCAACGGGGGGGCGTCAAGAGACCCAGTACTTC,CASSEATGGRQETQYF
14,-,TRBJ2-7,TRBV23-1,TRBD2,TGCGCCAGCGGGGGGGGGAGGGCGATCGACGAGCAGTACTTC,CASGGGRAIDEQYF
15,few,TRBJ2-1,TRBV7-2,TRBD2,TGTGCCAGCAGCTTAAGTAGCGGGGCCTACAATGAGCAGTTCTTC,CASSLSSGAYNEQFF
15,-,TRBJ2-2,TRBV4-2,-,TGTGCCAGCAGCCAAGATGGTTTAGACACCGGGGAGCTGTTTTTT,CASSQDGLDTGELFF
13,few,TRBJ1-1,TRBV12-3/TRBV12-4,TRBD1,TGTGCCAGCAACGACAGGGAGGACACTGAAGCTTTCTTT,CASNDREDTEAFF
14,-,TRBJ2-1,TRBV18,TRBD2,TGTGCCAGCTCACGTGCCCGGGGGGACAATGAGCAGTTCTTC,CASSRARGDNEQFF
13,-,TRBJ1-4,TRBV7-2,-,TGTGCCAGCAGCTTACGGGGTAATGAAAAACTGTTTTTT,CASSLRGNEKLFF
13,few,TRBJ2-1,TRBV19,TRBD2,TGTGCCAGTAGTACTAGCGGGGTTAATGAGCAGTTCTTC,CASSTSGVNEQFF
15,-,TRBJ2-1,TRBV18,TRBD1,TGTGCCAGTTTTGGGACAGCCATAATTTACAATGAGCAGTTCTTC,CASFGTAIIYNEQFF
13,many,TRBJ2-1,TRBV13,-,TGTGCCAGCAGCGTCACGACAGGTAACGGGCAGTTCTTC,CASSVTTGNGQFF
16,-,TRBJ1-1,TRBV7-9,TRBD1,TGTGCCAGCAGCTTGGGGACAGCTTCATATAACACTGAAGCTTTCTTT,CASSLGTASYNTEAFF
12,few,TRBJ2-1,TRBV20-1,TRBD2,TGCAGTGCTGTCCCTAGCGGAAATGAGCAGTTCTTC,CSAVPSGNEQFF
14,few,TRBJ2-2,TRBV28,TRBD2,TGTGCCAGCAGCTTCGGGGGGGCCCTCGGGGAGCTGTTTTTT,CASSFGGALGELFF
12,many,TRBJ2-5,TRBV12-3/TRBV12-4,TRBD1,TGTGCCAGCAGGGGGGACAGGCCGATCCAGTACTTC,CASRGDRPIQYF
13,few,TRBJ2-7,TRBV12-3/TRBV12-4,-,TGTGCCAGCAGTTTTATCAGTCGGGACGAGCAGTACTTC,CASSFISRDEQYF
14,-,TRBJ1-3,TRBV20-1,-,TGCAGTGTAGTCCGGGACGGCAGTGGAAACACCATATATTTT,CSVVRDGSGNTIYF
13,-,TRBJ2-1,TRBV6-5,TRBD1,TGTGCCAGCAGCTGGACAGGTTCTAATGAGCAGTTCTTC,CASSWTGSNEQFF
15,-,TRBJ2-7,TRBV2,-,TGTGCCAGCACGTCGGCCAAAGATAAGGTCCACGAGCAGTACTTC,CASTSAKDKVHEQYF
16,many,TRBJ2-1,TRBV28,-,TGTGCCAGCAGTTTATGGGGGGAGAGCTCCTACAATGAGCAGTTCTTC,CASSLWGESSYNEQFF
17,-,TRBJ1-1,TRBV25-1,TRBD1,TGTGCCACTAAAAGTAGAAGGGACAGGAGAAAAAACACTGAAGCTTTCTTT,CATKSRRDRRKNTEAFF
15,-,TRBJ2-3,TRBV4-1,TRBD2,TGCGCCAGCAGCCAAGACAGTGGGGGGGCAGATACGCAGTATTTT,CASSQDSGGADTQYF